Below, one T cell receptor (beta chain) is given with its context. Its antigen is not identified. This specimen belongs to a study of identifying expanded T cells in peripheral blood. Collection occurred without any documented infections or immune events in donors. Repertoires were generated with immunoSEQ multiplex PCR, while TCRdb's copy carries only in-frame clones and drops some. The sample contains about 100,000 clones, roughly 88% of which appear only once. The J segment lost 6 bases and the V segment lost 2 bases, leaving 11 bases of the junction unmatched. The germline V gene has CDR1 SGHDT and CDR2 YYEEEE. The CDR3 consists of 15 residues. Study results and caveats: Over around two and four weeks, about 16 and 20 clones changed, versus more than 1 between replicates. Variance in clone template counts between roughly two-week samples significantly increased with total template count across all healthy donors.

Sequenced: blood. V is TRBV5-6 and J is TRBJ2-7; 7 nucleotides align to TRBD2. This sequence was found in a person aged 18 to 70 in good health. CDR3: CASSFWLTGGFEQYF. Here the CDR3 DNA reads TGTGCCAGCAGCTTTTGGTTAACGGGGGGTTTCGAGCAGTACTTC.